This record covers a single T cell receptor beta chain. The data were taken from a study of blood T cells in healthy people across ages. The CDR3 has 14 amino acids. Then a second PCR, running roughly 6 to 11 cycles, was carried out with a sample-barcoded 5' primer and a J-beta primer mix. TCRdb called the 5' RACE reads again in MiXCR, with one record for every CDR3 protein. The repertoire consists of 800,000 to 950,000 distinct CDR3 sequences, with around 49% occurring once and the leading ten covering roughly 13%. This chain connects TRBV1 to TRBJ2-1; whether TRBD1, the table's D call, matches the DNA was not checked. TRBV1 counts as a pseudogene. Sequenced: blood. The receptor was derived from a man aged 25-45 years in good health. Here the CDR3 reads CTSSTQGASNEQFF. CDR3 DNA: TGCACCAGCAGCACACAGGGGGCGAGTAATGAGCAGTTCTTC.